One sample yielded the 18 T cell receptor beta chains listed below, sequenced in a study of PD-L1 blockade in urothelial cancer. Profiling relied on immunoSEQ multiplex PCR, and the TCRdb table lists in-frame clones only, not all of them. The sample contains 85,000 to 130,000 clones, approximately 91% of which appear only once. The sequenced sample was PBMCs, obtained around atezolizumab (anti-PD-L1) treatment. These receptors all stem from a woman at least 80 years old with urothelial cancer.

V gene TRBV4-2 combines with J gene TRBJ1-2; possibly TRBD1 for D (5 bases). The germline V and J ends were trimmed by 0 bases and 0 bases, with 11 bases remaining between them. CDR3 length: 16 amino acids. Germline assignment: CDR1 LGHNA and CDR2 YNFKEQ. The CDR3 reads CASSQDFGTANYGYTF. DNA of the CDR3: TGTGCCAGCAGCCAAGATTTTGGGACTGCTAACTATGGCTACACCTTC.

This clone was detected only a few times. This sequence joins TRBV6-5 and TRBJ1-1; D perhaps matches TRBD1 (5 bases). The CDR3 extends over 14 amino acids. Trimming took off 6 bases at V and 0 bases at J, with 11 bases between the two ends. Germline V lookup: CDR1 MNHEY, CDR2 SVGAGI. CDR3 in amino acids: CASRDRGLNTEAFF. CDR3 nucleotide sequence: TGTGCCAGCAGGGATAGGGGCCTGAACACTGAAGCTTTCTTT.

The sample holds a few counts of this clone. The chain links TRBV7-9 to TRBJ1-3, with D uncertain. V was trimmed by 7 bases and J by 0 bases, leaving 7 bases between them. In germline, CDR1 is SEHNR, CDR2 FQNEAQ (reference sequence). The CDR3 extends over 13 amino acids. The DNA for the CDR3 is TGTGCCAGCACCGGGATCTCTGGAAACACCATATATTTT. Protein product: CASTGISGNTIYF.

This clone has a single count. CDR3 in DNA: TGTGCCAGCAGTTTATGGACTAGCGGGTCAGTGGAGCTGTTTTTT. This encodes CASSLWTSGSVELFF. The genes are TRBV27 and TRBJ2-2, with 11 bases matching TRBD2. The CDR3 length is 15 residues. V shed 1 base, J shed 10 bases, and the junction held 5 bases outside the gene matches. Germline V gene data show CDR1 as MNHEY and CDR2 as SMNVEV (reference sequence).

The chain combines TRBV19 with TRBJ1-1; no firm D call. The CDR3 is 13 residues long. V was trimmed by 5 bases and J by 1 base, leaving 8 bases between them. The germline gives CDR1 LNHDA, CDR2 SQIVND (reference sequence). CDR3 protein: CASSVNRNTEAFF. The DNA for the CDR3 is TGTGCCAGTAGTGTCAACAGGAACACTGAAGCTTTCTTT.

In nucleotides, the CDR3 is TGCGCCAGCAGTGACCGAGGCCACGTCAGAGGATACGAGCAGTACTTC. Residues: CASSDRGHVRGYEQYF. The chain couples TRBV10-2 to TRBJ2-7; the D is unclear. This CDR3 has 16 residues. CDR1 WSHSY and CDR2 SAAADI come from the germline V gene. V gave up 3 bases and J gave up 4 bases, with 19 bases separating them.

This chain connects TRBV5-4 to TRBJ2-2; D not certain. This CDR3 is built from 12 residues. Germline V gene sequence: CDR1 SGHNT, CDR2 YYREEE (reference sequence). Trimming left V 3 bases short and J 6 bases short, with 6 bases between. The CDR3 DNA reads TGTGCCAGCAGCTCGGCGGCCGGGGAGCTGTTTTTT. Protein: CASSSAAGELFF.

This CDR3 reads CASSLYRDGNQPQHF. The CDR3 DNA reads TGTGCCAGCAGCTTGTACAGGGACGGTAATCAGCCCCAGCATTTT. J is TRBJ1-5 and V is TRBV5-5; the D gene is possibly TRBD1 (6 bases). Trimming removed 1 base from V and 4 bases from J, with 12 bases in between. Germline loops: CDR1 SGHKS, CDR2 YYEKEE (reference sequence). The CDR3 covers 15 residues.

The rearrangement links TRBV5-1 to TRBJ1-1; possibly TRBD1 for D (6 bases). The germline CDR1 and CDR2 sequences are SGHRS and YFSETQ. Trimming cost V 3 bases and J 6 bases, with 18 bases left between them. The CDR3 runs 15 residues. The CDR3 region is CASSYYHTGIAEAFF. DNA for the CDR3: TGCGCCAGCAGCTACTATCATACAGGGATCGCTGAAGCTTTCTTT.

This sequence joins TRBV30 and TRBJ1-4; the match to TRBD1 covers 8 bases. CDR3 length: 15 residues. V shed 4 bases, J shed 9 bases, and the junction held 13 bases outside the gene matches. Germline V CDR1 and CDR2: GTSNPN, SVGIG (reference sequence). The DNA of the CDR3 is TGTGCCTGGACCCCTCCCCCCACAGGGGGAAAAAAACTGTTTTTT. It is translated as CAWTPPPTGGKKLFF.

The chain has TRBV15 and TRBJ2-7; D is unresolved. CDR3 length equals 12 residues. From germline, CDR1 is LNHNV and CDR2 YYDKDF (reference sequence). Trimming took 0 bases from V and 3 from J, leaving 3 bases between them. The CDR3 nucleotides are TGTGCCACCAGCAGAGACCGCTACGAGCAGTACTTC. Its translation is CATSRDRYEQYF. Looking up the rest from reference TRBV15 and TRBJ2-7 gives the full variable domain: DAMVIQNPRYQVTQFGKPVTLSCSQTLNHNVMYWYQQKSSQAPKLLFHYYDKDFNNEADTPDNFQSRRPNTSFCFLDIRSPGLGDTAMYLCATSRDRYEQYFGPGTRLTVT.

The gene calls are TRBV18 and TRBJ1-2, with 8 bases matching TRBD1. Germline CDR1 and CDR2: KGHSH and LQKENI. With V trimmed by 7 bases and J by 8 bases, 9 bases remained unmatched. The CDR3 has 13 amino acids. In DNA form, the CDR3 reads TGTGCCAGCTATGGACAGGGCGCGGCCGGCTACACCTTC. Translated, it gives CASYGQGAAGYTF.

The J gene is TRBJ2-1, the V gene TRBV9, with TRBD2 matching 10 bases. The CDR3 totals 17 residues. Germline loops: CDR1 SGDLS, CDR2 YYNGEE. V lost 3 bases, J lost 0 bases, and 6 bases stayed unmatched. The CDR3: CASSATSGISSYNEQFF. As DNA, the CDR3 is TGTGCCAGCAGCGCAACTAGCGGGATAAGCTCCTACAATGAGCAGTTCTTC.

The V gene is TRBV5-1, the J gene TRBJ1-5; 7 bases line up with TRBD1. CDR1 is SGHRS, CDR2 YFSETQ, per germline. This CDR3 has 15 amino acids. V lost 4 bases, J lost 0 bases, and 4 bases stayed unmatched. This CDR3 is CASSQGTVSNQPQHF. CDR3 coding DNA: TGCGCCAGCAGCCAGGGGACAGTTAGCAATCAGCCCCAGCATTTT.

The CDR3 region is CASSLSGSTQYF. As DNA, the CDR3 is TGTGCCAGCAGTTTGTCAGGATCGACCCAGTACTTC. This chain joins TRBV28 and TRBJ2-5; D unclear. The CDR3 loop spans 12 amino acids. V lost 3 bases and J lost 7, with 9 bases in between. Germline V CDR1 and CDR2: MDHEN, SYDVKM.

The chain is built from TRBV5-1 and TRBJ2-7; maybe TRBD1 (5 bases). Germline V CDR1 and CDR2: SGHRS, YFSETQ. V was shortened by 0 bases and J by 4 bases, with 14 bases between the two germline ends. The CDR3 has 15 amino acids. The CDR3 loop is CASSLEVGLGYEQYF. The DNA for the CDR3 is TGCGCCAGCAGCTTGGAGGTGGGGCTAGGATACGAGCAGTACTTC.

This chain's CDR3 is CASRADRVVEKLFF. Written as DNA, the CDR3 is TGTGCCAGCAGGGCGGACAGGGTCGTCGAAAAACTGTTTTTT. V gene TRBV28 combines with J gene TRBJ1-4; TRBD1 matches at 8 bases. V lost 6 bases and J lost 8; bases outside the gene matches: 8. Germline-derived CDR1 and CDR2 are MDHEN and SYDVKM. The length of the CDR3 is 14 residues. Together with reference TRBV28 and TRBJ1-4, the CDR3 gives the full variable domain: DVKVTQSSRYLVKRTGEKVFLECVQDMDHENMFWYRQDPGLGLRLIYFSYDVKMKEKGDIPEGYSVSREKKERFSLILESASTNQTSMYLCASRADRVVEKLFFGSGTQLSVL.

The gene calls are TRBV19 and TRBJ2-7, with 12 bases aligning to TRBD2. The CDR3 has 15 residues. V lost 5 bases, J lost 3 bases, and 5 bases stayed unmatched. Germline V lookup: CDR1 LNHDA, CDR2 SQIVND (reference sequence). The CDR3 coding sequence is TGTGCCAGTAGTCCAAAACTAGCGGGAGGCTACGAGCAGTACTTC. Its translation: CASSPKLAGGYEQYF.